The 17 T cell receptor beta chains listed next were all sequenced from one sample in a study of Ad26.COV2.S vaccination and SARS-CoV-2 variants. TCRdb's copy holds only in-frame clones and misses some; the assay was immunoSEQ multiplex PCR. Among over 110,000 clones, 86% were seen once, and the ten largest hold less than 6%. The sequenced sample was peripheral blood, obtained after recovery from COVID-19. The source of these receptors is a human donor who had recovered from COVID-19.

This rearrangement joins TRBV9 to TRBJ1-4; 7 nucleotides align to TRBD1. The junction had 9 bases not matched to a gene; V was cut back by 4 bases and J by 0 bases. This CDR3 contains 17 residues. CDR1 and CDR2 (germline): SGDLS, YYNGEE. The CDR3 loop is CASSLSRGGATNEKLFF. CDR3 in DNA: TGTGCCAGCAGCCTCAGTCGAGGGGGCGCAACTAATGAAAAACTGTTTTTT.

This rearrangement joins TRBV9 to TRBJ2-1; D may be TRBD1 or TRBD2 (6 bases each). Germline V lookup: CDR1 SGDLS, CDR2 YYNGEE. There are 16 residues in the CDR3. Trimming took 0 bases from V and 6 from J, leaving 16 bases between them. The CDR3 reads CASSVVGGKGGNEQFF. DNA of the CDR3: TGTGCCAGCAGCGTAGTCGGGGGTAAGGGGGGCAATGAGCAGTTCTTC.

In this sample, this clone turned up once. The chain links TRBV9 to TRBJ1-1; D unresolved. V was cut by 0 bases and J by 0 bases, with 9 bases left in between. CDR1 and CDR2 from the germline V gene are SGDLS and YYNGEE. The CDR3 has 15 amino acids. This CDR3 is CASSVDLGLNTEAFF. CDR3 bases: TGTGCCAGCAGCGTAGATCTGGGCTTGAACACTGAAGCTTTCTTT.

J is TRBJ1-6 and V is TRBV6-5; no clear D. Trimming removed 0 bases at V and 1 base at J, with 7 bases between. Germline V gene lookup returns CDR1 MNHEY and CDR2 SVGAGI. The CDR3 runs to 16 residues. Here the CDR3 DNA reads TGTGCCAGCAGTTACTCCGGGTTATCCTATAATTCACCCCTCCACTTT. Its protein is CASSYSGLSYNSPLHF.

The V call is TRBV28, the J call TRBJ2-7, with D possibly matching TRBD2 (5 bases). The CDR3 covers 15 residues. Germline CDR1 is MDHEN and CDR2 is SYDVKM. V lost 5 bases and J 2 bases, leaving 16 bases between the germline ends. CDR3 DNA: TGTGCCAGCAGTCCCAGCGGCCCGGAGGCCTACGAGCAGTACTTC. It specifies CASSPSGPEAYEQYF.

This clone came up once. The chain carries TRBV4-3 and TRBJ1-1; D is undetermined. The germline V gene encodes CDR1 LGHNA and CDR2 YSLEER. The CDR3 runs to 14 residues. V was clipped by 0 bases and J by 1 base, with 6 bases between them. CDR3 in DNA: TGCGCCAGCAGCCAAGAGCGTGGGAACACTGAAGCTTTCTTT. Encoded protein: CASSQERGNTEAFF.

The chain links TRBV6-5 to TRBJ2-2, with D perhaps given as TRBD1 or TRBD2 (5 bases each). The CDR3 is 15 amino acids. The V and J ends lost 5 bases and 7 bases respectively, with 17 bases between them. CDR1 is MNHEY and CDR2 is SVGAGI in the germline V gene. The CDR3 loop reads CASSLTRGALGELFF. In nucleotides, the CDR3 is TGTGCCAGCAGTCTAACACGGGGCGCCCTCGGGGAGCTGTTTTTT.

J is TRBJ1-1 and V is TRBV6-6; tentatively, D is TRBD1 (5 bases). The length of the CDR3 is 15 residues. Looked up from germline, CDR1 is MNHNY and CDR2 is SVGAGI (reference sequence). The V end lost 7 bases, the J end lost 4 bases, and 19 bases lay between the germline ends. The CDR3 sequence: CASNHQRGMGTEAFF. The CDR3 nucleotides are TGTGCCAGCAACCACCAGAGGGGCATGGGCACTGAAGCTTTCTTT.

The chain combines TRBV28 with TRBJ2-5; the D gene is possibly TRBD2 (5 bases). This CDR3 is 14 amino acids long. Germline V CDR1 and CDR2: MDHEN, SYDVKM. Trimming pared 4 bases from V and 5 bases from J, leaving 14 bases between. In nucleotides, the CDR3 is TGTGCCAGCAGTTCGGGGTTTGTAGGGGAGACCCAGTACTTC. Translation gives CASSSGFVGETQYF.

This clone appeared once. A junction boundary mismatches the germline segment, possibly from a read error. The gene calls are TRBV5-5 and TRBJ1-5; 8 nucleotides line up with TRBD1. Germline CDR1 reads SGHKS; CDR2 reads YYEKEE (reference sequence). CDR3 length equals 12 residues. The CDR3 coding sequence is TGTGCCAGCAGCTTGATAGGGGACAGGTGGAATTTT. Its translation: CASSLIGDRWNF.

The rearrangement links TRBV25-1 to TRBJ2-3; 7 nucleotides align to TRBD2. Per the germline V gene, CDR1 is MGHDK and CDR2 is SYGVNS. This CDR3 has 16 residues. The V gene end was trimmed by 1 base and the J gene end by 2 bases; junction bases not matched to a gene: 6. As DNA, the CDR3 is TGTGCCAGCAGTGAATCGGCGGGGGTTGACACAGATACGCAGTATTTT. Its protein is CASSESAGVDTDTQYF.

In its sample, this clone was seen once. The chain has TRBV5-8 and TRBJ2-3; D may correspond to TRBD1 or TRBD2 (5 bases each). CDR3 length: 13 residues. Germline V gene data show CDR1 as SGHTS and CDR2 as YDEGEE. V lost 5 bases and J lost 6, with 13 bases in between. The CDR3 DNA is TGTGCCAGCAGTTTTGAATGGGGGGATACGCAGTATTTT. It is translated as CASSFEWGDTQYF.

This chain links TRBV28 with TRBJ1-2; D uncertain. This CDR3 has 14 amino acids. V was cut by 2 bases and J by 7 bases, with 14 bases left in between. Germline V CDR1 and CDR2: MDHEN, SYDVKM. CDR3 sequence (DNA): TGTGCCAGCAGTTTAAGCGGGGTCTCGCCTGGCTACACCTTC. This codes for CASSLSGVSPGYTF.

Regarding this clone: Within the sample, other DNA sequences also encode this same CDR3. The chain links TRBV5-5 to TRBJ1-3; D possibly corresponds to TRBD1 (6 bases). CDR3 length: 14 residues. Trimming stripped 3 bases from V and 1 base from J, with 8 bases between. Germline V CDR1 and CDR2: SGHKS, YYEKEE (reference sequence). The CDR3 loop is CASSSTGSGNTIYF. The DNA for the CDR3 is TGTGCCAGCAGCTCGACAGGATCTGGAAACACCATATATTTT.

This sequence joins TRBV5-4 and TRBJ2-7; D possibly corresponds to TRBD1 (7 bases). The CDR3 runs 13 residues. Germline V gives CDR1 SGHNT, CDR2 YYREEE (reference sequence). V was pared by 6 bases and J by 4 bases, with 14 bases between. CDR3 DNA: TGTGCCAGCAACGTACAGGGGAGGTACGAGCAGTACTTC. It codes for CASNVQGRYEQYF.

V and J are TRBV11-2 and TRBJ2-1, with TRBD2 matching over 8 bases. Per the germline V gene, CDR1 is SGHAT and CDR2 is FQNNGV. The CDR3 is 16 amino acids. V gave up 5 bases and J gave up 7 bases; unmatched junction bases: 13. CDR3 protein: CASSTRPSGGRNEQFF. For the CDR3, the DNA is TGTGCCAGCAGCACCCGCCCCAGCGGGGGACGAAATGAGCAGTTCTTC.

For this clone: Sequence at one end of the junction differs from germline and may be a read error. The rearrangement uses TRBV7-7 and TRBJ2-3; TRBD2 matches 9 bases. CDR1 and CDR2 (germline): SSHAT, FNYEAQ (reference sequence). The CDR3 sequence is 15 residues long. The CDR3, as DNA: TGTGCTAGCAGCCCGGGACTAGCAGACACAGATACGCAGTATTTT. Protein sequence: CASSPGLADTDTQYF.